The 30 T cell receptor beta chains below were found in one sample sequenced in a study of blood T cell repertoires in COVID-19. The repertoire was sequenced with immunoSEQ multiplex PCR; TCRdb's copy has only in-frame clones and lacks some. The sample lists about 130,000 clones; roughly 80% were seen once. Material for sequencing was peripheral blood. The receptors here all came from an elderly woman with acute or convalescent COVID-19.

The chain has TRBV5-1 and TRBJ1-2; tentatively, D is TRBD1 (5 bases). The CDR3 is 13 amino acids. Trimming took 4 bases from V and 5 from J, leaving 12 bases between them. The germline V gene has CDR1 SGHRS and CDR2 YFSETQ. The CDR3 is CASSADSPYGYTF. In nucleotides, the CDR3 is TGCGCCAGCAGCGCCGACAGCCCTTATGGCTACACCTTC.

The chain recombines TRBV7-2 with TRBJ1-1; D may be TRBD1 (5 bases). Germline CDR1 SGHTA, CDR2 FQGNSA. The CDR3 length is 12 residues. V lost 5 bases and J lost 11, with 15 bases in between. For the CDR3, the DNA is TGTGCCAGCAGCCTCGGGACTGCTCGCGCTTTCTTT. Its translation: CASSLGTARAFF.

This chain connects TRBV7-8 to TRBJ1-5; D is undetermined. The CDR3 has 15 residues. V lost 1 base, J lost 0 bases, and 7 bases lay in between. Germline CDR1 and CDR2: SGHVS and FQNEAQ. The CDR3 nucleotides are TGTGCCAGCAGCTTAGGGCCGTTTAGCAATCAGCCCCAGCATTTT. Protein product: CASSLGPFSNQPQHF.

This rearrangement joins TRBV7-9 to TRBJ2-1; D might be TRBD2 (5 bases). CDR1 and CDR2 from the germline V gene are SEHNR and FQNEAQ (reference sequence). The CDR3 sequence is 15 residues long. V dropped 1 base and J dropped 5 bases, with 12 bases sitting between them. The CDR3, as DNA: TGTGCCAGCAGCTTAGGCCCTCCCGGGGACAATGAGCAGTTCTTC. Protein: CASSLGPPGDNEQFF.

The J gene is TRBJ2-5, the V gene TRBV14; 7 bases map to TRBD1. CDR3 length: 14 amino acids. The ends lost 4 bases at V and 2 bases at J; junction bases unmatched: 4. CDR1 and CDR2 from the germline V gene are SGHDN and FVKESK. The CDR3 DNA follows: TGTGCCAGCAGCCCATTGGACAGGCAAGAGACCCAGTACTTC. Residues: CASSPLDRQETQYF.

The chain carries TRBV27 and TRBJ2-1; 9 nucleotides agree with TRBD2. J was trimmed by 10 bases and V by 8 bases; bases with no gene match: 15. CDR3 length equals 15 residues. Germline CDR1 is MNHEY and CDR2 is SMNVEV (reference sequence). The CDR3 region has the DNA TGTGCCAGCTATTTCCTGAGCGGGGGGCCTAGGGAGCAGTTCTTC. Its translation is CASYFLSGGPREQFF.

The gene calls are TRBV21-1 and TRBJ1-5. TRBV21-1 is labeled a pseudogene. There are 15 residues in the CDR3. CDR3 sequence reads: CAQCSGLDGNQPQHF. The CDR3 coding sequence is TGTGCTCAGTGCAGTGGACTGGATGGCAATCAGCCCCAGCATTTT.

The gene calls are TRBV30 and TRBJ1-1, with TRBD1 matching over 7 bases. J gave up 2 bases and V 7 bases, and 7 bases lay outside the gene matches. There are 13 residues in the CDR3. Germline assignment: CDR1 GTSNPN and CDR2 SVGIG (reference sequence). The CDR3 here is CASRGQANTEAFF. The CDR3 DNA follows: TGTGCCTCGAGGGGGCAGGCTAACACTGAAGCTTTCTTT.

The CDR3 DNA is TGTGCCAGCTCACCACCGACCAGGGGGAGCAATGAGCAGTTCTTC. This sequence encodes CASSPPTRGSNEQFF. This chain connects TRBV18 to TRBJ2-1; 7 bases are a match to TRBD1. The V and J ends lost 0 bases and 6 bases, in that order; junction bases with no gene match: 5. The CDR3 length is 15 residues. CDR1 is KGHSH, CDR2 LQKENI, per germline. The full variable domain, in which reference TRBV18 and TRBJ2-1 provide the parts outside the CDR3, is NAGVMQNPRHLVRRRGQEARLRCSPMKGHSHVYWYRQLPEEGLKFMVYLQKENIIDESGMPKERFSAEFPKEGPSILRIQQVVRGDSAAYFCASSPPTRGSNEQFFGPGTRLTVL.

The chain is built from TRBV3-1 (or the pseudogene TRBV3-2) and TRBJ1-5, with 9 bases lining up with TRBD1. Germline V CDR1 and CDR2: LGHDT, YNNKEL (reference sequence). After removal of 8 bases from V and 4 bases from J, the junction contained 6 bases not matched to a gene. The CDR3 sequence is 14 residues long. The DNA for the CDR3 is TGTGCCAGCGGACCGACAGGGGGTAATCAGCCCCAGCATTTT. It encodes CASGPTGGNQPQHF.

The chain uses TRBV11-2 and TRBJ2-2; possible D gene TRBD1, 5 bases. Looked up from germline, CDR1 is SGHAT and CDR2 is FQNNGV. This CDR3 comprises 15 residues. Trimming took off 3 bases at V and 5 bases at J, with 13 bases between the two ends. CDR3 loop: CASSLGQFLTGELFF. In nucleotides, the CDR3 is TGTGCCAGCAGCTTGGGGCAGTTTCTTACCGGGGAGCTGTTTTTT.

The chain couples TRBV18 to TRBJ1-1, with D possibly matching TRBD1 (5 bases). Trimming removed 4 bases from V and 5 bases from J, with 14 bases in between. Germline CDR1 and CDR2: KGHSH and LQKENI. The CDR3 is 14 residues long. CDR3 in amino acids: CASSLSDSRTEAFF. As DNA, the CDR3 is TGTGCCAGCTCACTCTCCGACAGTCGGACTGAAGCTTTCTTT.

This chain connects TRBV29-1 to TRBJ1-2; tentatively, D is TRBD1 (6 bases). The CDR3 runs to 12 residues. CDR1 SQVTM and CDR2 ANQGSEA come from the germline V gene. The germline V and J ends were trimmed by 7 bases and 8 bases, with 17 bases remaining between them. Written as DNA, the CDR3 is TGCAGCGCCGGAGACAGGTTCGAAGGCTACACCTTC. Translation gives CSAGDRFEGYTF.

The genes are TRBV3-1 (or the pseudogene TRBV3-2) and TRBJ1-6; D call uncertain. Germline loops: CDR1 LGHDT, CDR2 YNNKEL (reference sequence). This CDR3 is 13 amino acids long. V lost 0 bases to trimming and J lost 6 bases, with 3 bases between them. CDR3 nucleotides: TGTGCCAGCAGCCAAGATCGTAATTCACCCCTCCACTTT. Translating gives CASSQDRNSPLHF.

This chain connects TRBV2 to TRBJ2-3; D perhaps matches TRBD1 (6 bases). Germline values: CDR1 SNHLY, CDR2 FYNNEI. Trimming left V 8 bases short and J 0 bases short, with 12 bases between. The CDR3 is made up of 14 amino acids. CDR3 sequence (DNA): TGTGCCAGCCAATCTCAGGGGAGCACAGATACGCAGTATTTT. This gives the protein CASQSQGSTDTQYF.

The chain links TRBV2 to TRBJ1-2, with 7 bases lining up with TRBD1. Germline CDR1 SNHLY, CDR2 FYNNEI. V gave up 4 bases and J gave up 8 bases; unmatched junction bases: 7. The CDR3 extends over 13 amino acids. The CDR3 is CASSATGVEGYTF. CDR3 DNA: TGTGCCAGCAGTGCTACAGGGGTGGAGGGCTACACCTTC.

V usage is TRBV5-1 and J usage is TRBJ2-3; 8 nucleotides line up with TRBD2. This CDR3 has 16 residues. Looked up from germline, CDR1 is SGHRS and CDR2 is YFSETQ. With V trimmed by 0 bases and J by 3 bases, 6 bases remained unmatched. The CDR3, as DNA: TGCGCCAGCAGCTTGGGAGCTAGCGGGTTAACAGATACGCAGTATTTT. It translates to CASSLGASGLTDTQYF.

The chain links TRBV2 to TRBJ1-2; D perhaps matches TRBD1 (5 bases). The V end was cut by 7 bases, the J end by 5 bases, with 11 bases between. This CDR3 spans 12 amino acids. CDR1 and CDR2 (germline): SNHLY, FYNNEI. As DNA, the CDR3 is TGTGCCAGCATGGGGACTTTTTATGGCTACACCTTC. Protein: CASMGTFYGYTF.

The CDR3 is CASSPPSRANQPQHF. CDR3 bases: TGTGCCAGCTCACCTCCGAGTCGAGCGAATCAGCCCCAGCATTTT. The chain has TRBV18 and TRBJ1-5; D is undetermined. Trimming left V 3 bases short and J 4 bases short, with 13 bases between. This CDR3 has 15 residues. Germline-derived CDR1 and CDR2 are KGHSH and LQKENI.

The chain carries TRBV19 and TRBJ2-1; perhaps TRBD1 as D (5 bases). Trimming cost V 3 bases and J 8 bases, with 11 bases left between them. Per the germline V gene, CDR1 is LNHDA and CDR2 is SQIVND (reference sequence). The CDR3 consists of 13 residues. The CDR3 loop is CASSMRRVHEQFF. CDR3 sequence (DNA): TGTGCCAGTAGTATGCGCAGGGTACATGAGCAGTTCTTC.

The J gene is TRBJ1-4, the V gene TRBV9; 10 nucleotides agree with TRBD1. CDR1 and CDR2 (germline): SGDLS, YYNGEE. With V trimmed by 3 bases and J by 7 bases, 6 bases remained unmatched. This CDR3 is 15 amino acids long. The CDR3 DNA reads TGTGCCAGCAGCGCCGGCCGGGACAGGGGTGAAAAACTGTTTTTT. It translates to CASSAGRDRGEKLFF.

The chain couples TRBV15 to TRBJ1-4, with D possibly TRBD1 on 5 matching bases. The CDR3 consists of 16 residues. V lost 3 bases, J lost 8 bases, and 19 bases lay in between. The V gene's germline CDR1 is LNHNV and CDR2 YYDKDF (reference sequence). The CDR3 DNA reads TGTGCCACCAGCAGGCGTCGACAGCTAAAAGGCGAAAAACTGTTTTTT. Residues: CATSRRRQLKGEKLFF.

The chain combines TRBV7-2 with TRBJ1-1, with a possible D match to TRBD1 (6 bases). The CDR3 spans 15 residues. Looked up from germline, CDR1 is SGHTA and CDR2 is FQGNSA. Trimming stripped 3 bases from V and 0 bases from J, with 11 bases between. The CDR3 loop reads CASSLGAYLNTEAFF. DNA of the CDR3: TGTGCCAGCAGCTTGGGGGCTTATCTGAACACTGAAGCTTTCTTT.

In DNA form, the CDR3 reads TGTGCCAGCAGTTTATCGTCGCAGGGCCTATATGGCTACACCTTC. This encodes CASSLSSQGLYGYTF. The rearrangement uses TRBV27 and TRBJ1-2; tentative D call: TRBD1 (5 bases). Trimming shortened V by 0 bases and J by 5 bases, and 13 bases separated the two germline ends. Germline CDR1 MNHEY, CDR2 SMNVEV (reference sequence). This CDR3 comprises 15 residues.

This clone was detected only a few times. The V call is TRBV7-2, the J call TRBJ1-2; 8 bases agree with TRBD1. The germline gives CDR1 SGHTA, CDR2 FQGNSA. CDR3 length equals 16 residues. V shed 1 base and J 2 bases; nucleotides not matched to a gene: 6. The CDR3 DNA is TGTGCCAGCAGCTTAGGGACAGGGTACTGGAACTATGGCTACACCTTC. Translation: CASSLGTGYWNYGYTF.

This clone has just one count. The chain couples TRBV3-1 (or the pseudogene TRBV3-2) to TRBJ2-1; 7 bases agree with TRBD2. J gave up 0 bases and V 0 bases, and 14 bases lay outside the gene matches. Germline values: CDR1 LGHDT, CDR2 YNNKEL (reference sequence). This CDR3 has 20 residues. The CDR3 region is CASSQDFGGAGPASYNEQFF. In DNA form, the CDR3 reads TGTGCCAGCAGCCAAGATTTCGGGGGAGCGGGACCTGCCTCCTACAATGAGCAGTTCTTC.

The chain recombines TRBV11-2 with TRBJ1-2; D perhaps matches TRBD1 (5 bases). Germline CDR1 is SGHAT and CDR2 is FQNNGV. V was pared by 1 base and J by 7 bases, with 13 bases between. The CDR3 covers 14 residues. As DNA, the CDR3 is TGTGCCAGCAGCTTAGGGCAGGGCGAGAGTGGCTACACCTTC. Its protein is CASSLGQGESGYTF.

The CDR3 protein is CASRFAVNTEAFF. CDR3 bases: TGTGCCAGCAGGTTCGCGGTAAACACTGAAGCTTTCTTT. This chain links TRBV6-6 with TRBJ1-1; the D is unclear. This CDR3 spans 13 amino acids. V lost 6 bases and J lost 2, with 10 bases in between. Germline V lookup: CDR1 MNHNY, CDR2 SVGAGI (reference sequence).

V is TRBV5-1 and J is TRBJ1-4; tentatively, D is TRBD1 (6 bases). V lost 4 bases to trimming and J lost 3 bases, with 13 bases between them. The CDR3 has 15 residues. Looked up from germline, CDR1 is SGHRS and CDR2 is YFSETQ. The CDR3 coding sequence is TGCGCCAGCAGCACTACAGGGAAGGCTAATGAAAAACTGTTTTTT. This codes for CASSTTGKANEKLFF.

The chain couples TRBV12-5 to TRBJ1-1; D not certain. The V end was cut by 1 base, the J end by 1 base, with 16 bases between. The CDR3 covers 17 residues. Germline CDR1 and CDR2: LGHNT and FRNRAP. CDR3 loop: CASGLGNRVEGNTEAFF. The CDR3 bases are TGTGCTAGTGGTTTGGGCAACCGGGTGGAAGGGAACACTGAAGCTTTCTTT.